The clone carrying this TCR beta chain was counted a few times. Its antigen remains unidentified. Next came a second PCR, run for about 6 to 11 cycles, which used a sample-barcoded 5' primer along with a J-beta primer mix. A tag from a template-switch adaptor with 12 random nucleotides marked each cDNA molecule. Individual samples furnished no less than 2.5 million CDR3-containing paired-end reads apiece. A single record per CDR3 protein comes from TCRdb applying MiXCR to the 5' RACE reads. The repertoire includes fewer than 700,000 distinct CDR3 sequences, around 48% of them detected once, and around 24% sits in the top ten. This entry comes from a study of blood T cells in healthy people across ages. General study results and limits: Age brought a roughly linear fall in TCR beta diversity measured per million T cells. Unsorted PBMCs prevented conclusive naive versus antigen-experienced comparison.

CDR1 and CDR2 from the germline V gene are MNHEY and SVGEGT. This CDR3 has 19 residues. V trimming: 4 bases; J trimming: 7 bases; junction bases outside the gene matches: 18. The origin of this receptor is a man older than 75 in good health. This rearrangement joins TRBV6-2 or TRBV6-3 to TRBJ2-1; the match to TRBD2 covers 11 bases. Source material: blood. The CDR3 DNA sequence: TGTGCCAGCAGTTTCCGCACGCACCCGGGACTAGCGGAGAAGAATGAGCAGTTCTTC. It specifies CASSFRTHPGLAEKNEQFF.